The rows below give T cell receptor beta chains drawn from one sample of a study of blood T cell repertoires in COVID-19. Profiling relied on immunoSEQ multiplex PCR, and the TCRdb table lists in-frame clones only, not all of them. The data contain 200,000 or so clones, about nine tenths of them seen just once; the ten biggest clones take up under 3.5%. Sequenced material: peripheral blood. The origin of the receptors is a man aged 25 to 45 with COVID-19, enrolled during active disease. Both conserved end residues are part of each CDR3. The order of the fields is V gene, J gene, CDR3 protein.

V gene: TRBV19; J gene: TRBJ1-1; CDR3 protein: CASSSGRGGKAHTEAFF
V gene: TRBV7-2; J gene: TRBJ2-2; CDR3 protein: CASRQQGAAGELFF
V gene: TRBV6-5; J gene: TRBJ2-3; CDR3 protein: CASSIGGGNRDTQYF
V gene: TRBV7-8; J gene: TRBJ2-2; CDR3 protein: CASRTQGLMTGELFF
V gene: TRBV5-8; J gene: TRBJ1-4; CDR3 protein: CASSRPTGATNEKLFF
V gene: TRBV6-4; J gene: TRBJ2-1; CDR3 protein: CASSFRLADNEQFF
V gene: TRBV3-1/TRBV3-2; J gene: TRBJ1-6; CDR3 protein: CASSQASPGQGSYNSPLHF
V gene: TRBV19; J gene: TRBJ2-3; CDR3 protein: CASSLQGADTQYF
V gene: TRBV28; J gene: TRBJ1-2; CDR3 protein: CASSPRDLSLGGYGYTF
V gene: TRBV19; J gene: TRBJ1-2; CDR3 protein: CASAPVLTEVGYTF
V gene: TRBV9; J gene: TRBJ2-3; CDR3 protein: CASSRQVIGTDTQYF
V gene: TRBV18; J gene: TRBJ1-6; CDR3 protein: CASSPQRAGSPLHF
V gene: TRBV9; J gene: TRBJ2-2; CDR3 protein: CASSSTGVYTGELFF
V gene: TRBV19; J gene: TRBJ1-1; CDR3 protein: CASSRDSRYTEAFF
V gene: TRBV7-2; J gene: TRBJ1-1; CDR3 protein: CASSLGRGLGTEAFF
V gene: TRBV7-2; J gene: TRBJ1-6; CDR3 protein: CASSPREAPSSYNSPLHF
V gene: TRBV5-1; J gene: TRBJ1-1; CDR3 protein: CASSNQDRYTEAFF
V gene: TRBV27; J gene: TRBJ1-5; CDR3 protein: CASSSLTGGQPQHF
V gene: TRBV5-1; J gene: TRBJ2-7; CDR3 protein: CASSPLGGSSYEQYF
V gene: TRBV28; J gene: TRBJ1-6; CDR3 protein: CASSLSIPTGDSSPLHF
V gene: TRBV6-2/TRBV6-3; J gene: TRBJ2-4; CDR3 protein: CASSYSDRAGHRENIQYF
V gene: TRBV5-1; J gene: TRBJ2-7; CDR3 protein: CASKWGETAYEQYF
V gene: TRBV4-3; J gene: TRBJ1-3; CDR3 protein: CASSQDRGTLSNTIYF
V gene: TRBV27; J gene: TRBJ1-2; CDR3 protein: CASSRAGLYGYTF
V gene: TRBV3-1/TRBV3-2; J gene: TRBJ1-2; CDR3 protein: CASSLTGTGTYGYTF
V gene: TRBV30; J gene: TRBJ1-1; CDR3 protein: CASERRNRPGTEAFF
V gene: TRBV18; J gene: TRBJ1-2; CDR3 protein: CASSRSSGTGYGYTF
V gene: TRBV4-3; J gene: TRBJ1-2; CDR3 protein: CASSQDGTAFYGYTF
V gene: TRBV5-8; J gene: TRBJ1-1; CDR3 protein: CASSSSLRTGNTEAFF
V gene: TRBV30; J gene: TRBJ1-3; CDR3 protein: CAWSPGQGAGNTIYF
V gene: TRBV5-1; J gene: TRBJ1-6; CDR3 protein: CASSSDPGQSNSPLHF
V gene: TRBV19; J gene: TRBJ1-2; CDR3 protein: CASSTFRDRGDYGYTF
V gene: TRBV6-5; J gene: TRBJ1-1; CDR3 protein: CASSYVQNTEAFF
V gene: TRBV10-3; J gene: TRBJ2-2; CDR3 protein: CAISETVNTGELFF
V gene: TRBV7-3; J gene: TRBJ1-1; CDR3 protein: CASSLSGGGRDTEAFF
V gene: TRBV11-2; J gene: TRBJ2-5; CDR3 protein: CASSLGAVGSGGQETQYF
V gene: TRBV5-1; J gene: TRBJ1-5; CDR3 protein: CASSPDTPIAGRGQPQHF
V gene: TRBV6-5; J gene: TRBJ1-1; CDR3 protein: CASSYSRNTEAFF
V gene: TRBV5-1; J gene: TRBJ1-1; CDR3 protein: CASSWAGQMNTEAFF
V gene: TRBV7-9; J gene: TRBJ2-7; CDR3 protein: CASSFSAYEQYF
V gene: TRBV6-1; J gene: TRBJ1-5; CDR3 protein: CASSELDRAKLQPQHF
V gene: TRBV19; J gene: TRBJ1-1; CDR3 protein: CASSDRRSWTEAFF
V gene: TRBV2; J gene: TRBJ1-1; CDR3 protein: CASSVGGARTEAFF
V gene: TRBV7-3; J gene: TRBJ2-3; CDR3 protein: CASSLFREDTQYF
V gene: TRBV28; J gene: TRBJ2-2; CDR3 protein: CASSLAGSGGELFF
V gene: TRBV11-2; J gene: TRBJ1-5; CDR3 protein: CASSLLGGVNNQPQHF
V gene: TRBV5-6; J gene: TRBJ2-7; CDR3 protein: CASSTRDIGYEQYF
V gene: TRBV6-5; J gene: TRBJ1-2; CDR3 protein: CASSYGQRPNYGYTF
V gene: TRBV27; J gene: TRBJ2-1; CDR3 protein: CASNSRLAGAYNEQFF
V gene: TRBV5-1; J gene: TRBJ2-7; CDR3 protein: CASSMGGTTREQYF
V gene: TRBV6-2/TRBV6-3; J gene: TRBJ1-2; CDR3 protein: CASSKELDRGGLDGYTF
V gene: TRBV25-1; J gene: TRBJ1-2; CDR3 protein: CASSVPGGGYTF
V gene: TRBV2; J gene: TRBJ1-2; CDR3 protein: CASSGQGANYGYTF